This T cell receptor (beta chain) comes out of a study of cytomegalovirus exposure and HLA in healthy donors. As to this clone: Antigen specificity is unknown.

Study-wide points: When the data were analyzed later, several of the most significant clusters appeared to be linked to common viral pathogens.

Vbeta (60) and Jbeta (13) primers were used in the PCR. Profiled with immunoSEQ multiplex PCR; TCRdb holds only in-frame clones, not every one. The table records about 140,000 clones, roughly 86% of them present only once. The CDR3 has 16 residues. V shed 1 base, J shed 5 bases, and the junction held 7 bases outside the gene matches. The germline gives CDR1 SGHNT, CDR2 YENEEA. This clonotype originated in a man aged 18 to 30 in good health and CMV-seropositive. This chain joins TRBV11-3 and TRBJ2-1; TRBD2 matches 8 bases. Sequencing was done on a sample of PBMCs. CDR3 loop: CASSLVASGRNNEQFF. CDR3 nucleotide sequence: TGTGCCAGCAGCTTAGTGGCGAGCGGGAGAAACAATGAGCAGTTCTTC.